This TCR beta chain was captured by sequencing in a study of post-analysis software for immune sequencing data. Background on the study: Relapsing-remitting, secondary progressive and progressive-relapsing multiple sclerosis courses were included.

Unique molecular identifiers were present in the TCR beta cDNA libraries. About 500,000 cDNA molecules came from about 1 to 10 million T cells. TCRdb re-called the PCR reads through MiXCR, storing one row per CDR3 protein. This table has 750,000 to 950,000 distinct CDR3 sequences, roughly 58% appearing once. Study-wide points: Normalized Chao1 diversity in multiple sclerosis patients fell significantly below that of controls.

Worth noting for this clonotype: Its antigen is undetermined.

This clonotype was sampled from a girl aged 5 to 17 with multiple sclerosis. The sequenced sample was blood.

The CDR3 coding sequence is TGTGCCAGCAACGCCCCGGGAGGGACGGATACGCAGTATTTT. Protein product: CASNAPGGTDTQYF. This chain connects TRBV2 to TRBJ2-3; TRBD2 aligns across 8 bases. V shed 7 bases and J 6 bases; nucleotides not matched to a gene: 9. The CDR3 is made up of 14 amino acids. CDR1 is SNHLY, CDR2 FYNNEI, per germline.